The clone carrying this T cell receptor (beta chain) appeared many times. In TCRdb, the RT-PCR reads were re-called with MiXCR into one record per CDR3 protein. The table lists hundreds of thousands of distinct CDR3 sequences, 11% to 15% of them singletons. The CDR3 runs to 12 residues. The V gene lost 5 bases and the J gene lost 1 base, with 0 bases spanning the gap. CDR1 and CDR2 (germline): LGHNA, YSLEER. The TCR comes from a female donor in good health, serving as a healthy control. The sample was memory CD4+ T cells from blood. The J gene is TRBJ2-6, the V gene TRBV4-3; D not resolved. The DNA for the CDR3 is TGCGCCAGCAGCTCTGGGGCCAACGTCCTGACTTTC. Translating it yields CASSSGANVLTF.